This record covers a single T cell receptor (beta chain). Its antigen is still unknown. These data originate in a study of EBV T-cell therapy then PD-1 blockade in nasopharyngeal carcinoma. Sequencing used immunoSEQ multiplex PCR; TCRdb keeps in-frame clones, though not all of them. The sample lists more than 15,000 clones, over 70% seen once, with under 30% in the top ten. The CDR3 runs 13 residues. V lost 0 bases to trimming and J lost 7 bases, with 10 bases between them. Per the germline V gene, CDR1 is SGHVS and CDR2 is FNYEAQ. Specified treatment: AdE1-LMPpoly-expanded autologous EBV-specific T-cell therapy followed by anti-PD-1 nivolumab.

The source was CD8+ T cells from blood, collected at day 0 from a patient whose treatment included autologous EBV-specific T cells and nivolumab. The receptor comes from a man between 40 and 49 years old with nasopharyngeal carcinoma. This chain joins TRBV7-6 and TRBJ2-7; D not certain. The chain's CDR3 is CASSLARRDEQYF. The CDR3 coding sequence is TGTGCCAGCAGCTTAGCTCGTAGGGATGAGCAGTACTTC.